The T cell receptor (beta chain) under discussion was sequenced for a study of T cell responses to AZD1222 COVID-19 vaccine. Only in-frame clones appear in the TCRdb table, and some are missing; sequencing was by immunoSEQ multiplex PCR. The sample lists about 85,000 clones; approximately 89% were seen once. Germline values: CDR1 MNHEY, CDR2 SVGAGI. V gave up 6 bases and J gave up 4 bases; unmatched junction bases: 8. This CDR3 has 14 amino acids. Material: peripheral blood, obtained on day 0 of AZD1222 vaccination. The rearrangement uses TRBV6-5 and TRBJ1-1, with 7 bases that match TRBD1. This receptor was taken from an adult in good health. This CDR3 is CASSSPPGGTEAFF. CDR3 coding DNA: TGTGCCAGCAGCTCCCCTCCAGGGGGCACTGAAGCTTTCTTT.